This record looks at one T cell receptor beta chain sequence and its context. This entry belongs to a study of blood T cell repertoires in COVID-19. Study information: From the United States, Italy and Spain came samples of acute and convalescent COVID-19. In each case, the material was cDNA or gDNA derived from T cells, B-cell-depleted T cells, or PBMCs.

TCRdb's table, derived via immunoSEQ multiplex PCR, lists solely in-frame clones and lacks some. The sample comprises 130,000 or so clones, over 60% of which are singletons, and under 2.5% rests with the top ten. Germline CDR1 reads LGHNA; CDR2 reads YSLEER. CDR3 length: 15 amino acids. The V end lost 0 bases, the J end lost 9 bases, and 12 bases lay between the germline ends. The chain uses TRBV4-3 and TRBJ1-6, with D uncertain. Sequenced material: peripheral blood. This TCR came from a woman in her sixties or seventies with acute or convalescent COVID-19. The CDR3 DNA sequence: TGCGCCAGCAGCCAAGACGCGGGTTGGGGTTCACCCCTCCACTTT. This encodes CASSQDAGWGSPLHF.